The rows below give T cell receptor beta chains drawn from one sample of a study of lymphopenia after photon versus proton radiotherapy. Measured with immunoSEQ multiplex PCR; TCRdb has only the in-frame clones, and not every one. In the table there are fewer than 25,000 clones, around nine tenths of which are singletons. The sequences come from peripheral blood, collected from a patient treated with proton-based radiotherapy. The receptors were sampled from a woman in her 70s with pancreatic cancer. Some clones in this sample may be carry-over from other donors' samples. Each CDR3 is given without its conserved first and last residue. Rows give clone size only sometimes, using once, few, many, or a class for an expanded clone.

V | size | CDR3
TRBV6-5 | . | ASSQGTVGNTIY
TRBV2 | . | ASSRGQGNTEAF
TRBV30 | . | ARTGVNTEAF
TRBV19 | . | ASRADPGTGELF
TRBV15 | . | ATSRDPGGGEQY
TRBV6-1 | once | ASSELAGSYNEQF
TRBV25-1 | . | ASSEFDGLYEQY
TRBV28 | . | ASSPPVTIMNTEAF
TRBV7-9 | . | ASSLSSTEAF
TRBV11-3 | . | ASSQGGTYNEQF
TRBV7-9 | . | ASSTERGIDEKLF
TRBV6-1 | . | ASSESPRKGETQY
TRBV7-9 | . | ASRHRGENTEAF
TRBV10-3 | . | ATRGTESKFTYEQY
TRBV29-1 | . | SVDGQGTYEQY
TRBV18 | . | ASSPASFNNEQF
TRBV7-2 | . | ASSGETSGSLVEQY
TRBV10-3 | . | AISEGLAGVRATDTQY
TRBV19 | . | ASSGTRRGEQY
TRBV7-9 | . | ASSLGSPDGHGYT
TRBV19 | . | ASRQRTSSLEQF
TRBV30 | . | AWGDSNTEAF
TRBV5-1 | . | ASRTTGLTNEKLF
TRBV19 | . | ASSISRWVEPQH
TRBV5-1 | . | ASSLARANTEAF
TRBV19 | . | ASTGTDLRSGANVLT
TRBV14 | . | ASSQIGTGGYNEQF
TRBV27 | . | ASRGSNSPLH
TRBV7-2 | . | ASSPGTYYEQY
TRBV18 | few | ASSPSQREAF
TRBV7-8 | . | ASSLRRIPSYNEQF
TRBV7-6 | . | ASSPTGLNTEAF
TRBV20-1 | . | SARTQETQY
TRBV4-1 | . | ASSQQRLAGYQETQY
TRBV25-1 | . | ASSESGRSPLH
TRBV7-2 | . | ASSLASGSGEQY
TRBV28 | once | ASSLDSLGSYQPQH
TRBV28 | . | ASVDRERLIYGYT
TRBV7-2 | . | ASSLSLDQGALGYT
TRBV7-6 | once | ASSLYAASGVAGSNEQF
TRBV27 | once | ASSLIRALAGGPVRHNEQF
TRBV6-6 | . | ASSADVTEAF
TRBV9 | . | ASSPRQGAYGYT
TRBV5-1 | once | ASSSGGIEINEQF
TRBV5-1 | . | ASSPGQGASYEQY
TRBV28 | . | ASSWGLGGYT
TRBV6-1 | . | ASSEPVTSGNTIY
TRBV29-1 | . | SVVSSSSTDTQY
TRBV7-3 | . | ARRTYTYNEQF
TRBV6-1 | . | ASRGDRGRGEKLF
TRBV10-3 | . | AISEGRRYGYT
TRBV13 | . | ASSLGSGQGNYGYT